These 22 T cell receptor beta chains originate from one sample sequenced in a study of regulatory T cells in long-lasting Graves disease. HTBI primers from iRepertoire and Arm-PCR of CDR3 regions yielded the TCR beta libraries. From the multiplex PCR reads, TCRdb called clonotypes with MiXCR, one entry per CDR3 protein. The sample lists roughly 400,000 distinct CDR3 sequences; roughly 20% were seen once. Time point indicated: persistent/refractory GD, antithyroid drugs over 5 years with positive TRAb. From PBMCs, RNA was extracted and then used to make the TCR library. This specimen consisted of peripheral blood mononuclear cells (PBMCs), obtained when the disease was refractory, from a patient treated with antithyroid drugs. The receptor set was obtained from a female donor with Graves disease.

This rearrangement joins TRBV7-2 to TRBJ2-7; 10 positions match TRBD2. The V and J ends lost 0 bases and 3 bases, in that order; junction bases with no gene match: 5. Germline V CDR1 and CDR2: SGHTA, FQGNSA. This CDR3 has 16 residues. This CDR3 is CASSLASTSGDYEQYF. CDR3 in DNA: TGTGCCAGCAGCTTAGCTTCAACTAGCGGGGACTACGAGCAGTACTTC.

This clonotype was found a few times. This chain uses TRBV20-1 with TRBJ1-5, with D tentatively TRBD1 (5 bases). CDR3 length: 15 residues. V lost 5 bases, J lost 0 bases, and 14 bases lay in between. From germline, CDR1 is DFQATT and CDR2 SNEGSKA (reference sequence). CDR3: CSAARGGVSNQPQHF. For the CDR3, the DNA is TGCAGTGCTGCCCGAGGAGGGGTTAGCAATCAGCCCCAGCATTTT.

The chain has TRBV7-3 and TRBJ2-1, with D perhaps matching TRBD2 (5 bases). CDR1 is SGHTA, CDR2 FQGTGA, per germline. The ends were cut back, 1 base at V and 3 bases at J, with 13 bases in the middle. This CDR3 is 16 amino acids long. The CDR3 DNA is TGTGCCAGCAGCTTAAGGGGAGCCACGGGCTACAATGAGCAGTTCTTC. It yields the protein CASSLRGATGYNEQFF.

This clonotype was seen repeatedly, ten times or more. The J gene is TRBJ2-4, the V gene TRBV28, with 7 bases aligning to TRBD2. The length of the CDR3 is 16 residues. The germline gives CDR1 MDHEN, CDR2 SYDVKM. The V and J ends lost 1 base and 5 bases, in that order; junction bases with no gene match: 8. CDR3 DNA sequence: TGTGCCAGCAGTTTATTCGCGGGAGTTGGCGAAAACATTCAGTACTTC. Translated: CASSLFAGVGENIQYF.

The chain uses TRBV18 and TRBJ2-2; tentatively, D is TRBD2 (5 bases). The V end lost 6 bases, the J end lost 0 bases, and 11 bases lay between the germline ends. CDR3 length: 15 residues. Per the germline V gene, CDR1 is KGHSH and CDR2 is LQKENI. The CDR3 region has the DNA TGTGCCAGCTCTTCCCTCGGGGCGAACACCGGGGAGCTGTTTTTT. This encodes CASSSLGANTGELFF.

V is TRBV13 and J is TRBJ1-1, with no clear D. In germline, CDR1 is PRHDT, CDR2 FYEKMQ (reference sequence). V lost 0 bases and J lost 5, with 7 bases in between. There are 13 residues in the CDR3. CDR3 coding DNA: TGTGCCAGCAGCTTAGGGCCTAGGACTGAAGCTTTCTTT. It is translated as CASSLGPRTEAFF.

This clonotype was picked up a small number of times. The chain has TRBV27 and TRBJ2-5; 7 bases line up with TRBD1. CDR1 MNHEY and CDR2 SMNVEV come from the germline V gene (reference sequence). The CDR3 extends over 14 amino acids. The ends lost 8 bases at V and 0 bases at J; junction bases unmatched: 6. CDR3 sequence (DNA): TGTGCCAGCCGAGGGACAGAGTACCAAGAGACCCAGTACTTC. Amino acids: CASRGTEYQETQYF.

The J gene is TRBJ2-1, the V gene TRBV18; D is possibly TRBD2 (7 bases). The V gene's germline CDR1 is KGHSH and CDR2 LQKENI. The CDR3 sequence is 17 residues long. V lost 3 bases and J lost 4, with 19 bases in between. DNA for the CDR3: TGTGCCAGCTCACCCGAACTACGGGGGGCTAGTTACAATGAGCAGTTCTTC. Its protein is CASSPELRGASYNEQFF.

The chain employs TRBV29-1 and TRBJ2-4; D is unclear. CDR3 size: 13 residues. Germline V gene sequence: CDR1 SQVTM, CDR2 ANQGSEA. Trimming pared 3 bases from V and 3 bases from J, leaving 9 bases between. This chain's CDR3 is CSVEAHHKNIQYF. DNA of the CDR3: TGCAGCGTTGAGGCACATCACAAAAACATTCAGTACTTC.

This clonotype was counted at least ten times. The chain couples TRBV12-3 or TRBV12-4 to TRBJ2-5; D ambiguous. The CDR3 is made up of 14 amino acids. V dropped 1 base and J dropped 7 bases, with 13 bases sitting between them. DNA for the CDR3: TGTGCCAGCAGTTTAGGTCACGAATCCTCGACCCAGTACTTC. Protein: CASSLGHESSTQYF.

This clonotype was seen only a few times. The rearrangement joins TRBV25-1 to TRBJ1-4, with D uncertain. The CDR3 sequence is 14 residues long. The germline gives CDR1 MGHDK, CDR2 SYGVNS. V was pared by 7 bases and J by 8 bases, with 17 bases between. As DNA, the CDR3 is TGTGCCAGCAACCAAGGGCAGGTTGGGGAAAAACTGTTTTTT. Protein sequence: CASNQGQVGEKLFF.

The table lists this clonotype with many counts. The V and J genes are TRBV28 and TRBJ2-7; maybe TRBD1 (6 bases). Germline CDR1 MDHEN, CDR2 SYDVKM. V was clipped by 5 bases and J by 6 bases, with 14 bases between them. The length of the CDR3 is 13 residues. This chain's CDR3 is CASSLRTEGEQYF. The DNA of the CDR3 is TGTGCCAGCAGTCTCCGGACAGAGGGCGAGCAGTACTTC.

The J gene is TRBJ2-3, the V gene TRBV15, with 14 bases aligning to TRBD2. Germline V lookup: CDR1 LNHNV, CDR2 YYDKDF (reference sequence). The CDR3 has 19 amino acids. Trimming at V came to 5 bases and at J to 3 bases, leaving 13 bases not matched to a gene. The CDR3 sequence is CATSGVSGLAGERTDTQYF. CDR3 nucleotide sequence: TGTGCCACCAGCGGAGTTTCGGGACTAGCGGGAGAGAGAACAGATACGCAGTATTTT.

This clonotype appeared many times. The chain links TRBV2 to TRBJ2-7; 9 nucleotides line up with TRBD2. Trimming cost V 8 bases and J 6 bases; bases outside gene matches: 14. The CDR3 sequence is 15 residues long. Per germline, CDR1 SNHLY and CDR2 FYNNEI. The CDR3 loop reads CASRGRSGRIFEQYF. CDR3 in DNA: TGTGCCAGCCGTGGCCGTAGCGGGAGAATCTTCGAGCAGTACTTC.

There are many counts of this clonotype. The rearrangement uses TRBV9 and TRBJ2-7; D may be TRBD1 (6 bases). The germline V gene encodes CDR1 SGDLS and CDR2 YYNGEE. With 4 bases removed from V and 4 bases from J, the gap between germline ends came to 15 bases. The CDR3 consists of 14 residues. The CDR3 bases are TGTGCCAGCAGCTCCCCGGGACACTCTTACGAGCAGTACTTC. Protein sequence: CASSSPGHSYEQYF.

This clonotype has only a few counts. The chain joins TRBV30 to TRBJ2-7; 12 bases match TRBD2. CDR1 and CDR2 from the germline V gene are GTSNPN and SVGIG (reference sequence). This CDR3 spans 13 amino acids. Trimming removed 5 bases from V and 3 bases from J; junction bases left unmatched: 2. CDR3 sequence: CAWGLAGLYEQYF. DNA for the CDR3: TGTGCCTGGGGACTAGCGGGACTCTACGAGCAGTACTTC.

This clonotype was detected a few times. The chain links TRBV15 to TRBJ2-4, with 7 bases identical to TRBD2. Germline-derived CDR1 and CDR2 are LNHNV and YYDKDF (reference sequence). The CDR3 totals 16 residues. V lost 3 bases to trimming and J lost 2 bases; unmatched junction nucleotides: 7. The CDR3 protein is CATSSGSGWTKNIQYF. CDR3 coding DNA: TGTGCCACCAGCAGTGGTAGCGGGTGGACCAAAAACATTCAGTACTTC. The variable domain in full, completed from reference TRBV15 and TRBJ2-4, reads DAMVIQNPRYQVTQFGKPVTLSCSQTLNHNVMYWYQQKSSQAPKLLFHYYDKDFNNEADTPDNFQSRRPNTSFCFLDIRSPGLGDTAMYLCATSSGSGWTKNIQYFGAGTRLSVL.

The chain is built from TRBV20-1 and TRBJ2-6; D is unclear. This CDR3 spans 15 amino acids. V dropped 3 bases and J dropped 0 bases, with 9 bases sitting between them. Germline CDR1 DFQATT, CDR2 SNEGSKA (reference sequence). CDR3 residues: CSASPPGSGANVLTF. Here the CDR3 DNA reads TGCAGTGCTAGTCCACCTGGCTCTGGGGCCAACGTCCTGACTTTC.

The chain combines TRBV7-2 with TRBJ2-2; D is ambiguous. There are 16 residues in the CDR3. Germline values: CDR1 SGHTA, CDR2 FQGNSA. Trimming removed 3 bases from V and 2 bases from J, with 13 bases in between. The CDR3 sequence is CASSFSSGRNTGELFF. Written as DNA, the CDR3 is TGTGCCAGCAGCTTTTCGTCTGGACGCAACACCGGGGAGCTGTTTTTT.

CDR3 amino acids: CASSTQIPRLAGGQETQYF. The CDR3 coding sequence is TGTGCCAGTAGTACCCAGATACCCCGACTAGCGGGAGGACAAGAGACCCAGTACTTC. The gene calls are TRBV19 and TRBJ2-5; TRBD2 matches at 13 bases. The CDR3 spans 19 residues. The germline gives CDR1 LNHDA, CDR2 SQIVND (reference sequence). Unmatched junction bases numbered 13, after V lost 4 bases and J lost 2 bases.

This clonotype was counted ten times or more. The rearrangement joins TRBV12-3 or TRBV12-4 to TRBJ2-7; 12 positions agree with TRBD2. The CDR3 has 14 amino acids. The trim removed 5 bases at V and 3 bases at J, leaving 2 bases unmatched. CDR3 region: CASSGLAGIYEQYF. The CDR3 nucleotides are TGTGCCAGCAGTGGACTAGCGGGAATCTACGAGCAGTACTTC.

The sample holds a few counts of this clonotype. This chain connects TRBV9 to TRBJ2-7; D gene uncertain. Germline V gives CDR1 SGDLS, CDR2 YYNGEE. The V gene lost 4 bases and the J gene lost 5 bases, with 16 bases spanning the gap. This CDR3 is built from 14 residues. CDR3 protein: CASSPRPFPNEQYF. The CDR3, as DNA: TGTGCCAGCAGCCCGCGCCCCTTCCCCAACGAGCAGTACTTC.